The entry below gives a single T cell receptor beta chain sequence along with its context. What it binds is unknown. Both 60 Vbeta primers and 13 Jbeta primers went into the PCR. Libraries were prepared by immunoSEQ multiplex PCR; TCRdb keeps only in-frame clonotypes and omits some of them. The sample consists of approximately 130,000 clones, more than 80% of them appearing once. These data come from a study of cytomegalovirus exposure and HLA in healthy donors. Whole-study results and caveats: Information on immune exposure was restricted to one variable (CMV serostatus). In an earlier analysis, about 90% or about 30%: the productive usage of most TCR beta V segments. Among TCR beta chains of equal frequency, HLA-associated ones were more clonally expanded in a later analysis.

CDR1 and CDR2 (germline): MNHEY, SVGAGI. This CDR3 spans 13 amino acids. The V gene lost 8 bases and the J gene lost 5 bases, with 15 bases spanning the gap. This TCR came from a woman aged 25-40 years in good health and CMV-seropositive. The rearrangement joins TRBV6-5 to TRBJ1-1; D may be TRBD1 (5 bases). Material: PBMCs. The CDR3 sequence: CASLGVGGTEAFF. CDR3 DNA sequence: TGTGCCAGCCTAGGGGTGGGGGGAACTGAAGCTTTCTTT.